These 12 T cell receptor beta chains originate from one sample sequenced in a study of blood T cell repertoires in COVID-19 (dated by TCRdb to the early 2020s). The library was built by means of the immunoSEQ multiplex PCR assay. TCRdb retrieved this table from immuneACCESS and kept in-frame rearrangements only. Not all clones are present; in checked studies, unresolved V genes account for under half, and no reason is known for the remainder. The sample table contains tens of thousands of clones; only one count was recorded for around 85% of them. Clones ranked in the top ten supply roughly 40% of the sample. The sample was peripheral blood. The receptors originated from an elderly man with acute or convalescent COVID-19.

The CDR3 protein is CASSAQSANYEQYF. The CDR3 DNA reads as TGTGCCAGCAGTGCACAGAGTGCCAACTACGAGCAGTACTTC. The chain uses TRBV2 and TRBJ2-7, with D unclear. Germline-derived CDR1 and CDR2 are SNHLY and FYNNEI. Trimming removed 4 bases at V and 3 bases at J, with 13 bases between. The CDR3 spans 14 residues.

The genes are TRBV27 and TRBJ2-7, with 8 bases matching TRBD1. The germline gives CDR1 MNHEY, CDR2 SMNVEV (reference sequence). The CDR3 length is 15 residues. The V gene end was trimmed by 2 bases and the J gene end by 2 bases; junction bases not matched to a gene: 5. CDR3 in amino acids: CASSLPGQAPYEQYF. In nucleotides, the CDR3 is TGTGCCAGCAGTTTACCGGGACAGGCCCCCTACGAGCAGTACTTC.

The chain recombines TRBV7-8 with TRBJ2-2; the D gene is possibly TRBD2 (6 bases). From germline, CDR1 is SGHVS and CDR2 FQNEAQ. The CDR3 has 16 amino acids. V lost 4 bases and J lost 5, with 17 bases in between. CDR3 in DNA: TGTGCCAGCAGCTCACGGTGGAGCGGGCAAACCGGGGAGCTGTTTTTT. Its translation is CASSSRWSGQTGELFF. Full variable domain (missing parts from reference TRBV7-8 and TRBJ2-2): GAGVSQSPRYKVAKRGQDVALRCDPISGHVSLFWYQQALGQGPEFLTYFQNEAQLDKSGLPSDRFFAERPEGSVSTLKIQRTQQEDSAVYLCASSSRWSGQTGELFFGEGSRLTVL.

The CDR3, as DNA: TGTGCCAGCAGCCCCGAGAGACAATATGGCTACACCTTC. The encoded protein is CASSPERQYGYTF. The chain recombines TRBV12-3 or TRBV12-4 with TRBJ1-2; D remains ambiguous. V lost 6 bases, J lost 5 bases, and 13 bases lay in between. CDR3 size: 13 residues.

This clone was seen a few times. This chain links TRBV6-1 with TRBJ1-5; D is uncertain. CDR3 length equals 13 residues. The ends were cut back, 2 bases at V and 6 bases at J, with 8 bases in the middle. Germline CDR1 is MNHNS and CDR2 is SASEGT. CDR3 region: CASSESVAQPQHF. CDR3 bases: TGTGCCAGCAGTGAATCAGTTGCTCAGCCCCAGCATTTT.

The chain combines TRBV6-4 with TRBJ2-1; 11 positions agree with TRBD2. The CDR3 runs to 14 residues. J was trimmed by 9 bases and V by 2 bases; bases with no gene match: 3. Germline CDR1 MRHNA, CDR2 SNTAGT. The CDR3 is CASSDLAGGAEQFF. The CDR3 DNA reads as TGTGCCAGCAGTGACCTAGCGGGAGGTGCTGAGCAGTTCTTC.

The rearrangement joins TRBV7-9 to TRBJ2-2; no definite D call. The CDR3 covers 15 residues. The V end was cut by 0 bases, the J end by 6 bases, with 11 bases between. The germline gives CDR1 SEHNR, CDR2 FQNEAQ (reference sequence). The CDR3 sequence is CASSLAAMRPGELFF. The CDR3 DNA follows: TGTGCCAGCAGCTTAGCGGCGATGCGGCCCGGGGAGCTGTTTTTT.

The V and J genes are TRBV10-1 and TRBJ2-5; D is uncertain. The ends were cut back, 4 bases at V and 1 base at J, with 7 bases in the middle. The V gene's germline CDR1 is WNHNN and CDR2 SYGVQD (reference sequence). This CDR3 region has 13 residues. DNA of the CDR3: TGCGCCAGCAGTGCTGAGATCCAAGAGACCCAGTACTTC. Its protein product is CASSAEIQETQYF.

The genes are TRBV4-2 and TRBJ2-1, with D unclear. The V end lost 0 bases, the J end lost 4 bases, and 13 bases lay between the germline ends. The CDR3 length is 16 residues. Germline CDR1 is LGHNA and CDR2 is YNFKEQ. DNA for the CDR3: TGTGCCAGCAGCCAAGACCAGAGCGAAGCTTACAATGAGCAGTTCTTC. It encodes CASSQDQSEAYNEQFF.

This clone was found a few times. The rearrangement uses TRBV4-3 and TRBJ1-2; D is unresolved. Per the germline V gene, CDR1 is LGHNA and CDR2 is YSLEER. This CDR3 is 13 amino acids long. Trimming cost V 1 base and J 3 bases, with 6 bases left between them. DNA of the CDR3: TGCGCCAGCAGCCAAGGGGAGGACTATGGCTACACCTTC. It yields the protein CASSQGEDYGYTF.

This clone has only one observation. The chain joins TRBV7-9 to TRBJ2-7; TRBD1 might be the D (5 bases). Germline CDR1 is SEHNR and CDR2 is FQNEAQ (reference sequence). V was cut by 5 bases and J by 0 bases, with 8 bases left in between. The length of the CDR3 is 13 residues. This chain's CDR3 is CASSDSSSYEQYF. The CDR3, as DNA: TGTGCCAGCAGCGACAGTTCCTCCTACGAGCAGTACTTC.

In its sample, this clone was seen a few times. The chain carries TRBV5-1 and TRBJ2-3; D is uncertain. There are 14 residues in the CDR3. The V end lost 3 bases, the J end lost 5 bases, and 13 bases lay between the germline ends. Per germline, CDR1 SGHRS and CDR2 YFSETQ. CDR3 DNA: TGCGCCAGCAGCTCTCAGGATAGTAGAGATACGCAGTATTTT. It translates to CASSSQDSRDTQYF.